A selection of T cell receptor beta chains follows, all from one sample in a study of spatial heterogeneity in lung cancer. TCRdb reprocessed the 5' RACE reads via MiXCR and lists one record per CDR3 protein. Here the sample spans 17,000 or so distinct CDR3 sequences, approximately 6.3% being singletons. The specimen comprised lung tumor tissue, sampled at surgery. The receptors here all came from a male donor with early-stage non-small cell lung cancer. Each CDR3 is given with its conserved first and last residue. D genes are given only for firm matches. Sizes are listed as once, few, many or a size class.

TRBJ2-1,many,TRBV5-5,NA,TGTGCCAGCAGCTTGGACACTTACAATGAGCAGTTCTTC,CASSLDTYNEQFF
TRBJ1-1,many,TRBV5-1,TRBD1,TGCGCCAGCAGCCCTGGTGGGGGGCAGGGGGCGAACACTGAAGCTTTCTTT,CASSPGGGQGANTEAFF
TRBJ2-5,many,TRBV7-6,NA,TGTGCCAGCAGCTTGCAAGAGACCCAGTACTTC,CASSLQETQYF
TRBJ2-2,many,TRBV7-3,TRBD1,TGTGCCAGCAGCTTAGGGGGACAGGGGAACACCGGGGAGCTGTTTTTT,CASSLGGQGNTGELFF
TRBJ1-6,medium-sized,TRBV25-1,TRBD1,TGTGCCAGCAGTGGGACAGGGCAATCACCCCTCCACTTT,CASSGTGQSPLHF
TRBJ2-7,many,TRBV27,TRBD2,TGTGCCAGCCGCCGAGGGGGGACTAGCGGGAACGAGCAGTACTTC,CASRRGGTSGNEQYF
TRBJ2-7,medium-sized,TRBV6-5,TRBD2,TGTGCCAGCAGTTACTCCCCTTCTAGCGGGAGAGTCCACGAGCAGTACTTC,CASSYSPSSGRVHEQYF
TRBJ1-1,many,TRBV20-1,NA,TGCAGTGCTAGAGATGGTGTCCAGGGAAACACTGAAGCTTTCTTT,CSARDGVQGNTEAFF
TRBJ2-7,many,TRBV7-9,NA,TGTGCCAGCAGCACGACAGTCTACGAGCAGTACTTC,CASSTTVYEQYF
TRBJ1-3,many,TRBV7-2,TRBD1,TGTGCCAGCAGCTGGGGAGGGGGCGGTGGAAACACCATATATTTT,CASSWGGGGGNTIYF
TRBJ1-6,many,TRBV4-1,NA,TGCGCCAGCAGCCAAGCCCCTGGGTTTGAGAATTCACCCCTCCACTTT,CASSQAPGFENSPLHF
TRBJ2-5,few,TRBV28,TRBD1,TGTGCCAGCAGTTTTCAGGGGGCAAAGACCCAGTACTTC,CASSFQGAKTQYF
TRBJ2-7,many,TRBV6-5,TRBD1,TGTGCCAGCAGCCAGGGACAGGGGGCTCCCTACGAGCAGTACTTC,CASSQGQGAPYEQYF
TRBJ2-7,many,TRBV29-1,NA,TGCAGCGTTGTCGGAACCTACGAGCAGTACTTC,CSVVGTYEQYF
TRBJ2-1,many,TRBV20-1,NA,TGCAGTGCTAGAGGGTTTGGGAGTTGGGGGAATGAGCAGTTCTTC,CSARGFGSWGNEQFF
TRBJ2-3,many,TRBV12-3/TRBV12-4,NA,TGTGCCAGCAGTTTACAGGGGCCTTCAGATACGCAGTATTTT,CASSLQGPSDTQYF
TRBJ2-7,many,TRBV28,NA,TGTGCCAGCAGTTTACCGTACAGGGCCTTGGGATACGAGCAGTACTTC,CASSLPYRALGYEQYF
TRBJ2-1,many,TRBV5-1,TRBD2,TGCGCCAGCAGCTGGGGTCCGGCTAGCGGGGGTTACAATGAGCAGTTCTTC,CASSWGPASGGYNEQFF
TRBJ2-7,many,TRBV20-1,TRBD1,TGCAGTGCTGCCGGGACAGGGGGATTCCGCTACGAGCAGTACTTC,CSAAGTGGFRYEQYF
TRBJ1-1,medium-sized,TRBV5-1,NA,TGCGCCAGCAGCTTGGAAGGCACTGGAACTGAAGCTTTCTTT,CASSLEGTGTEAFF